Listed below are T cell receptor beta chains from one sample, sequenced in a study of CD8 T cells in ankylosing spondylitis. TCRdb itself ran the 5' RACE reads through MiXCR, one entry per CDR3 protein. The sample gives some 87,000 distinct CDR3 sequences, about 9% of which show up once; roughly 5.5% is in the top ten. Specimen: blood, either unsorted or a sorted T cell fraction (not recorded which). Source of these receptors: a male donor with ankylosing spondylitis or in good health (not recorded which). Both conserved end residues are part of each CDR3. D genes are given only for firm matches. Clone size is stated in some rows and not others, as once, few, many or a class when expanded.

size	V	J	D	CDR3	DNA
many	TRBV7-8	TRBJ2-1	TRBD1	CASSPRRDRGHEQFF	TGTGCCAGCAGCCCGAGGCGGGACAGGGGTCATGAGCAGTTCTTC
many	TRBV27	TRBJ2-2	NA	CASSSSLGANTGELFF	TGTGCCAGCAGTTCTTCTTTGGGGGCGAACACCGGGGAGCTGTTTTTT
many	TRBV13	TRBJ2-1	NA	CASSSGYEQFF	TGTGCCAGCAGCTCCGGTTACGAGCAGTTCTTC
NA	TRBV6-1	TRBJ2-2	TRBD1	CASRRTGAQSTGELFF	TGTGCCAGCAGAAGGACAGGGGCCCAGAGCACCGGGGAGCTGTTTTTT
NA	TRBV3-1	TRBJ2-1	NA	CACCFWDPLSASYNEQFF	TGTGCCTGCTGTTTCTGGGACCCCCTTTCGGCCTCCTACAATGAGCAGTTCTTC
few	TRBV29-1	TRBJ1-1	NA	CSVVRELNTEAFF	TGCAGCGTTGTCAGGGAATTGAACACTGAAGCTTTCTTT
few	TRBV14	TRBJ2-2	NA	CASSQYWSLPNTGELFF	TGTGCCAGCAGCCAATATTGGTCACTTCCGAACACCGGGGAGCTGTTTTTT
many	TRBV20-1	TRBJ2-3	TRBD1	CSAATGVADTQYF	TGCAGTGCTGCTACAGGGGTCGCAGATACGCAGTATTTT
many	TRBV28	TRBJ2-3	TRBD1	CASHDRVPDTQYF	TGTGCCAGCCACGACAGGGTACCAGATACGCAGTATTTT
NA	TRBV5-1	TRBJ2-5	TRBD2	CASSLSGLATETKYF	TGCGCCAGCAGCTTGTCGGGACTAGCGACAGAGACCAAGTACTTC
many	TRBV12-3/TRBV12-4	TRBJ1-5	TRBD1	CASSLGTGNQPQHF	TGTGCCAGCAGTTTAGGGACAGGGAATCAGCCCCAGCATTTT
NA	TRBV7-2	TRBJ2-3	NA	CASSNPGPDTQYF	TGTGCCAGCAGCAACCCGGGACCAGATACGCAGTATTTT
many	TRBV28	TRBJ2-2	TRBD2	CASTSSLAGGPRELFF	TGTGCCAGCACCTCCTCCTTAGCGGGGGGGCCCAGGGAGCTGTTTTTT
many	TRBV6-1	TRBJ1-5	NA	CASSPVGSNQPQHF	TGTGCCAGCAGCCCAGTAGGTAGCAATCAGCCCCAGCATTTT
many	TRBV5-5	TRBJ2-5	NA	CASSRGASDQETQYF	TGTGCCAGCAGCCGGGGGGCCTCCGACCAAGAGACCCAGTACTTC
many	TRBV5-1	TRBJ2-6	NA	CASSSEWSGANVLTF	TGCGCCAGCAGCTCGGAGTGGTCTGGGGCCAACGTCCTGACTTTC
many	TRBV12-3/TRBV12-4	TRBJ1-4	TRBD1	CASSDGTGDGNEKLFF	TGTGCCAGCAGTGATGGGACAGGGGACGGAAATGAAAAACTGTTTTTT
many	TRBV28	TRBJ2-4	TRBD1	CASTPGTGGSIQYF	TGTGCCAGCACCCCCGGGACAGGGGGCAGCATTCAGTACTTC
many	TRBV23-1	TRBJ2-1	TRBD2	CASSQFRTSGYNEQFF	TGCGCCAGCAGTCAATTTCGGACTAGCGGGTATAATGAGCAGTTCTTC
many	TRBV11-2	TRBJ2-5	NA	CASSPPLGRQETQYF	TGTGCCAGCAGCCCCCCACTAGGCAGACAAGAGACCCAGTACTTC
NA	TRBV28	TRBJ2-2	NA	CAGSWETGELFF	TGTGCCGGCAGCTGGGAGACCGGGGAGCTGTTTTTT
few	TRBV6-4	TRBJ2-3	TRBD2	CASSPLSGGSTDTQYF	TGTGCCAGCAGTCCCCTTAGCGGGGGCAGCACAGATACGCAGTATTTT
NA	TRBV12-3/TRBV12-4	TRBJ1-1	NA	CASSCSQREAFF	TGTGCCAGCAGTTGTTCTCAGCGTGAAGCTTTCTTT